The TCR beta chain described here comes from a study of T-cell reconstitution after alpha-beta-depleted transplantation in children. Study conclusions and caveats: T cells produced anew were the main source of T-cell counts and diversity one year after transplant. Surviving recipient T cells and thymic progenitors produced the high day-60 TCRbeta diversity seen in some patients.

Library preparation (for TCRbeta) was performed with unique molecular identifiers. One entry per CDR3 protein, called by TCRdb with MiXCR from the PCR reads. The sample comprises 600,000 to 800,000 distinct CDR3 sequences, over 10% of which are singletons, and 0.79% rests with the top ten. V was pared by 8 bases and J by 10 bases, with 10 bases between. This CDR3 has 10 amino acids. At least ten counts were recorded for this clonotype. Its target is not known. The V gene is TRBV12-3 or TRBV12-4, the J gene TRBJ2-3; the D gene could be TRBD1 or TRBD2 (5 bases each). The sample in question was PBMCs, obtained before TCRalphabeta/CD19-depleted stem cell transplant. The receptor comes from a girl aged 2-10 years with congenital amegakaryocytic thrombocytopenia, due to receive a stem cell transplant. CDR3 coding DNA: TGTGCCAGCGGCCAGGGAGCGCAGTATTTT. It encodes CASGQGAQYF.